The rows below give T cell receptor beta chains drawn from one sample of a study of blood T cell repertoires in COVID-19. The protocol was immunoSEQ multiplex PCR, while the TCRdb copy is restricted to in-frame clones and leaves out a portion. Seen here are tens of thousands of clones, approximately 88% observed once, and the top ten hold about 5.5%. The sample comprised peripheral blood. Every receptor here comes from a man in his sixties with COVID-19, enrolled during active disease. Both conserved end residues are part of each CDR3. A D gene is named only where the DNA matches it firmly. For some rows the clone size is stated as once, few or many, or as a class when expanded; others skip it.

J,V,D,size,CDR3,DNA
TRBJ2-3,TRBV11-2,TRBD2,.,CASSATSADTQYF,TGTGCCAGCAGCGCGACTAGCGCAGATACGCAGTATTTT
TRBJ2-7,TRBV11-2,.,.,CASSSRGSNPYEQYF,TGTGCCAGCAGCTCCCGGGGGTCGAACCCCTACGAGCAGTACTTC
TRBJ2-1,TRBV7-6,TRBD2,.,CASSKWTSGRSEGNEQFF,TGTGCCAGCAGCAAATGGACTAGCGGGAGATCCGAGGGCAATGAGCAGTTCTTC
TRBJ2-7,TRBV18,TRBD2,.,CASSPLMAREGHEQYF,TGTGCCAGCTCACCTCTAATGGCGCGGGAGGGGCACGAGCAGTACTTC
TRBJ1-4,TRBV5-4,.,once,CASRRDLNEKLFF,TGTGCCAGCAGGCGGGACCTTAATGAAAAACTGTTTTTT
TRBJ2-1,TRBV28,TRBD2,.,CASSPLAGAYNEQFF,TGTGCCAGCAGTCCACTAGCGGGTGCCTACAATGAGCAGTTCTTC
TRBJ2-3,TRBV3-1/TRBV3-2,.,.,CASSQDPQGRDTQYF,TGTGCCAGCAGCCAAGATCCCCAGGGAAGAGATACGCAGTATTTT
TRBJ2-2,TRBV5-4,TRBD1,.,CASSPNRGTNTGELFF,TGTGCCAGCAGCCCAAACAGGGGGACGAACACCGGGGAGCTGTTTTTT
TRBJ2-2,TRBV18,TRBD1,.,CASSPETGVTGELFF,TGTGCCAGCTCACCAGAGACAGGGGTAACCGGGGAGCTGTTTTTT
TRBJ2-7,TRBV5-4,.,medium-sized,CASSPTGDDEQYF,TGTGCCAGCAGCCCTACGGGGGACGACGAGCAGTACTTC
TRBJ1-2,TRBV5-1,TRBD1,.,CASSLDPGQGFYGYTF,TGCGCCAGCAGCTTGGATCCGGGACAGGGGTTCTATGGCTACACCTTC
TRBJ2-2,TRBV24-1,.,.,CATSDPRGAGELFF,TGTGCCACCAGTGATCCCAGGGGTGCCGGGGAGCTGTTTTTT
TRBJ1-3,TRBV7-2,TRBD1,.,CASSLGRGREGNTIYF,TGTGCCAGCAGCTTAGGCAGGGGGCGCGAGGGGAACACCATATATTTT
TRBJ2-7,TRBV30,TRBD1,.,CALGQLTYEQYF,TGTGCCCTGGGACAGCTTACCTACGAGCAGTACTTC
TRBJ1-4,TRBV30,.,once,CAWSQGPTNEKLFF,TGTGCCTGGAGTCAGGGGCCTACTAATGAAAAACTGTTTTTT
TRBJ1-4,TRBV21-1,.,once,CASSRGEDEKLFF,TGTGCCAGCAGCCGTGGCGAGGATGAAAAACTGTTTTTT
TRBJ2-1,TRBV2,.,few,CASSLGIVGEQFF,TGTGCCAGCAGCCTCGGGATTGTCGGTGAGCAGTTCTTC
TRBJ2-3,TRBV7-7,TRBD2,.,CASSRTSGRGADTQYF,TGTGCTAGCAGCCGGACTAGCGGAAGGGGGGCAGATACGCAGTATTTT
TRBJ1-6,TRBV27,.,.,CASSLIPGNSPLHF,TGTGCCAGCAGTTTAATCCCAGGAAATTCACCCCTCCACTTT
TRBJ2-7,TRBV19,TRBD1,.,CASSGQAFAYEQYF,TGTGCCAGTAGTGGACAGGCTTTTGCCTACGAGCAGTACTTC
TRBJ1-1,TRBV19,.,once,CASSQAWGGTEAFF,TGTGCCAGTAGCCAAGCCTGGGGGGGCACTGAAGCTTTCTTT
TRBJ2-7,TRBV7-9,.,.,CASSLEVRTYEQYF,TGTGCCAGCAGCTTAGAAGTCAGAACCTACGAGCAGTACTTC
TRBJ1-1,TRBV4-1,.,.,CASSPPGATEAFF,TGCGCCAGCAGCCCCCCAGGGGCCACTGAAGCTTTCTTT
TRBJ2-1,TRBV9,TRBD1,.,CASSVAGTGNEQFF,TGTGCCAGCAGCGTAGCCGGGACAGGGAATGAGCAGTTCTTC
TRBJ2-5,TRBV18,.,.,CASSLQRVEETQYF,TGTGCCAGCTCACTCCAACGGGTGGAAGAGACCCAGTACTTC